The T cell receptor beta chain described here comes from a study of shared clonotypes between healthy human individuals (dated by TCRdb to about 2020). The study in broad terms: A couple of women and a few men aged 18 to 49 years were included in the cohort. Per donor, leukapheresis produced somewhere between about 0.85 and 8.9 billion PBMCs. For each donor, CD4 naive and CD4 memory were each given three plates, CD8 naive was given two plates, and CD8 memory was given one plate. To estimate repertoire size and how much clonotype sharing occurs between individuals, the study deeply sequenced the blood TCR repertoires of several healthy adults. To increase sequencing depth and limit assay-specific biases, different laboratories used diverse techniques to prepare libraries and sequence TCR repertoires.

Turning to this clone: It lacks a known antigen. No qualities accompany the bases; no much larger clone lies one base away.

The paper as a whole reports these results and caveats: Pairwise subsampling indicated that sequencing depth was expected to affect the degree of clonotype sharing among donors. Larger estimated clonotype richness was generally found for naive subsets than for memory subsets. Rarefaction of sorted-subset datasets indicated incomplete sequencing despite the large sequencing depth. Across a few donors, roughly 5% of naive CD4, over 3% of naive CD8, 2% to 2.5% of memory CD4, and approximately 0.42% of memory CD8 clonotypes were shared. Compared with non-shared clonotypes, the clonotypes found in all four sorted-subset donors had higher generation probabilities. Because the study included only a small number of donors, the genetic and exposure-history diversity represented was limited. Only blood was sampled, and tissue TCR repertoires likely differ from those in blood.

Reading from cysteine to phenylalanine, the CDR3 counts 15 amino acids. Only the CDR3 DNA stays, 45 bases, in frame from base 1. At the junction V is shortened by 3 bases and J by 0 bases, with 11 bases in between. Sequences SGHTS (CDR1) and YDEGEE (CDR2) are obtained from the germline V gene. TCR CDR3 regions were amplified from genomic DNA by multiplex PCR using the deep immunoSEQ assay. Genomic DNA extracted from each cell subset was distributed evenly over all wells of several immunoSEQ 96-well plates, and each plate served as one replicate. For sorted subsets, about 210 ng of genomic DNA, equivalent to 30,000 or so T cell genomes, went into each replicate PCR. Purified libraries were measured with a Qubit 3.0 fluorometer, size-checked on a Bioanalyzer 2100, and measured again with the KAPA Library Quantification kit. Every immunoSEQ 96-well plate was sequenced on a separate single-read 150-cycle Illumina NextSeq 550 flow cell. As for how the authors treated the data: The immunoSEQ output contained only junctional sequences without quality scores, so filtering could not match that applied to full-length reads. To assign V/J genes and CDR3, sequences were annotated against IMGT germline references using PyIR, a Python wrapper for IgBLAST v1.9. Any read was removed if the V/J assignment was weak (E-value above 1e-6), the CDR3 was missing, or the read contained stop codons, out-of-frame junctions, or ambiguous translated residues. A V3J clonotype was defined by an identical inferred V gene, J gene, and CDR3 amino acid sequence. The percentage overlap between two repertoires was calculated by dividing the number of shared unique clonotypes by the size of the smaller repertoire. Richness of each repertoire was evaluated using RTK rarefaction, the Chao1 estimator, and Recon v2.1 estimates of unobserved clonotypes. OLGA was used to compute generation probabilities for all TCRbeta clonotypes that the gDNA method yielded from a handful of donors. Entries here come from immuneACCESS through TCRdb and include only in-frame sequences with V and J called. Some clones fail to appear in such tables; in the studies checked, an unresolved V gene covers under half of the shortfall, and the cause of the remainder is unknown. V, J and clone size were drawn from that table, and D and trimming were deduced from the DNA. Here the sample has 1.4 million to 1.5 million clones; approximately 96% occur a single time. Together, the top ten hold roughly 1.2% of the sample.

Donors were healthy HIV-negative adults with no recently reported acute infections or vaccinations. All donors were Caucasian adults living in Nashville, Tennessee, USA. CD4+ T cells were enriched by magnetic negative selection, after which naive cells were positively selected on CD45RA and the negative fraction was taken as the memory subset. After blood collection by leukapheresis, PBMCs were isolated using Ficoll-Histopaque density gradient centrifugation and then cryopreserved in the vapor phase of liquid nitrogen. Analytical flow cytometry was used to check the purity and quantity of each magnetically sorted T cell population. From each sorted fraction, genomic DNA was isolated and quantified by UV absorbance on a Nanodrop 2000c.

The chain couples TRBV5-8 to TRBJ2-3; too little of a D gene remains to name it. This receptor was obtained from a man in his thirties or forties in good health. Sequencing was done on a sample of naive CD4+ T cells sorted from blood. The sample's cell subset or site label is to be understood as: CD45RA+ positively selected. The CDR3 region: CASSYPTPSTDTQYF. The nucleotide sequence reads TGTGCCAGCAGCTATCCAACTCCTAGCACAGATACGCAGTATTTT.